This T cell receptor beta chain was sequenced for a study of shared clonotypes between healthy human individuals. The CDR3 spans 14 residues. Trimming took 10 bases from V and 7 from J, leaving 17 bases between them. Germline V gene lookup returns CDR1 LNHDA and CDR2 SQIVND (reference sequence). Terminally differentiated effector memory CD45RA+ cells were excluded by CCR7 positive selection of CD45RO-negative cells. Adults of Caucasian background living in Nashville, Tennessee made up all donors. Source study methods: ImmunoSEQ sequences covered only the junction and lacked quality scores; filtering therefore differed. Clones were sequenced by immunoSEQ multiplex PCR, and TCRdb holds only the in-frame ones, with some missing. The V and J calls and clone size were taken over from that table, and D and trimming were inferred from the DNA. The sample lists around 2,000,000 clones, roughly 95% occurring once.

Sequenced input: naive CD8+ T cells sorted from blood. This receptor was identified in a young man in good health. The genes are TRBV19 and TRBJ1-6; tentatively, D is TRBD1 (5 bases). CDR3 bases: TGTGCCACCGACCCCGGGACGAGGAATTCACCCCTCCACTTT. Its protein is CATDPGTRNSPLHF.